These 26 T cell receptor beta chains were all obtained from the same sample, sequenced in a study of blood T cell repertoires in COVID-19. Produced via immunoSEQ multiplex PCR; TCRdb's table is partial and in-frame only. The data contain almost 400,000 clones, around 87% of them singletons. Material: peripheral blood. These receptor sequences come from a woman aged 55-70 years with COVID-19, enrolled during active disease.

This chain joins TRBV6-5 and TRBJ1-5; tentatively, D is TRBD1 (5 bases). The V end was cut by 6 bases, the J end by 2 bases, with 8 bases between. Germline-derived CDR1 and CDR2 are MNHEY and SVGAGI. The CDR3 consists of 13 residues. DNA of the CDR3: TGTGCCAGCAGAGACAGCGGCAATCAGCCCCAGCATTTT. Its protein product is CASRDSGNQPQHF.

The CDR3: CASSSGTGWDNSPLHF. CDR3 nucleotides: TGTGCCAGCAGCTCCGGGACAGGGTGGGATAATTCACCCCTCCACTTT. The chain couples TRBV3-1 (or the pseudogene TRBV3-2) to TRBJ1-6; TRBD1 matches at 9 bases. Germline V gene data show CDR1 as LGHDT and CDR2 as YNNKEL (reference sequence). The CDR3 covers 16 residues. V lost 5 bases to trimming and J lost 5 bases; unmatched junction nucleotides: 7.

The chain carries TRBV5-8 and TRBJ1-1; D call uncertain. V lost 2 bases and J 1 base, leaving 12 bases between the germline ends. Germline CDR1 is SGHTS and CDR2 is YDEGEE. The CDR3 extends over 15 amino acids. The CDR3: CASSLAGRANTEAFF. The CDR3 region has the DNA TGTGCCAGCAGCTTAGCGGGGAGAGCGAACACTGAAGCTTTCTTT.

This sequence joins TRBV24-1 and TRBJ2-5; D is unclear. Trimming took 3 bases from V and 1 from J, leaving 8 bases between them. Germline V gene sequence: CDR1 KGHDR, CDR2 SFDVKD. The CDR3 covers 14 residues. CDR3 loop: CATSDPGPQETQYF. In DNA, the CDR3 is TGTGCCACCAGTGATCCCGGTCCCCAAGAGACCCAGTACTTC.

The chain uses TRBV19 and TRBJ1-3, with D perhaps TRBD1 (6 bases). The V gene's germline CDR1 is LNHDA and CDR2 SQIVND (reference sequence). Between the trimmed V and J ends, which lost 5 bases and 7 bases, there was a span of 12 bases. The CDR3 loop spans 13 amino acids. CDR3: CASSQQGSNTIYF. The CDR3, as DNA: TGTGCCAGTAGTCAACAGGGAAGTAACACCATATATTTT.

The V gene is TRBV9, the J gene TRBJ2-2; 7 nucleotides match TRBD1. The ends lost 2 bases at V and 5 bases at J; junction bases unmatched: 9. The germline CDR1 and CDR2 sequences are SGDLS and YYNGEE. CDR3 length: 16 amino acids. The CDR3 loop is CASSVGLGGRTGELFF. The CDR3 DNA sequence: TGTGCCAGCAGCGTGGGTTTAGGGGGCCGAACCGGGGAGCTGTTTTTT. Variable domain in full (rest from reference TRBV9 and TRBJ2-2): DSGVTQTPKHLITATGQRVTLRCSPRSGDLSVYWYQQSLDQGLQFLIQYYNGEERAKGNILERFSAQQFPDLHSELNLSSLELGDSALYFCASSVGLGGRTGELFFGEGSRLTVL.

The chain combines TRBV28 with TRBJ1-3; a possible D gene is TRBD1 (5 bases). The CDR3 totals 15 residues. Trimming took 6 bases from V and 2 from J, leaving 14 bases between them. CDR1 and CDR2 from the germline V gene are MDHEN and SYDVKM. In nucleotides, the CDR3 is TGTGCCAGCAGCTGGGGCACAGGTGCTGGAAACACCATATATTTT. Translation gives CASSWGTGAGNTIYF.

This clone was counted between two and nine times. The V and J genes are TRBV3-1 (or the pseudogene TRBV3-2) and TRBJ1-4, with D possibly being TRBD1 (6 bases). V was pared by 3 bases and J by 4 bases, with 12 bases between. This CDR3 is 15 amino acids long. CDR1 is LGHDT and CDR2 is YNNKEL in the germline V gene (reference sequence). The CDR3 region is CASSQGGGGNEKLFF. The CDR3 nucleotides are TGTGCCAGCAGCCAGGGAGGGGGAGGTAATGAAAAACTGTTTTTT.

This clone was counted between two and nine times. The CDR3 spells CASRLQGSQPQHF. CDR3 DNA sequence: TGTGCCAGCAGGTTACAGGGGTCTCAGCCCCAGCATTTT. The rearrangement links TRBV28 to TRBJ1-5; the match to TRBD1 covers 7 bases. J lost 6 bases, V lost 6 bases, and 5 bases had no gene match. CDR1 is MDHEN, CDR2 SYDVKM, per germline. CDR3 length: 13 residues.

The V call is TRBV6-5, the J call TRBJ1-1, with D hard to call. The germline V gene has CDR1 MNHEY and CDR2 SVGAGI. The CDR3 is made up of 14 amino acids. The V gene lost 5 bases and the J gene lost 0 bases, with 10 bases spanning the gap. In DNA form, the CDR3 reads TGTGCCAGCAGTCCACGGAGCTTGAACACTGAAGCTTTCTTT. Amino acids: CASSPRSLNTEAFF.

The chain couples TRBV7-3 to TRBJ2-2; TRBD1 matches 8 bases. The J segment lost 3 bases and the V segment lost 5 bases, leaving 8 bases of the junction unmatched. CDR1 and CDR2 from the germline V gene are SGHTA and FQGTGA. The CDR3 spans 16 residues. CDR3 bases: TGTGCCAGCAGCCGTACCGGGACAGGCTACACCGGGGAGCTGTTTTTT. It codes for CASSRTGTGYTGELFF.

Only one count was recorded for this clone. The rearrangement uses TRBV5-4 and TRBJ2-3, with 10 bases that match TRBD1. Germline V gives CDR1 SGHNT, CDR2 YYREEE (reference sequence). Trimming at V came to 4 bases and at J to 3 bases, leaving 2 bases not matched to a gene. The CDR3 consists of 14 residues. The CDR3 region is CASSPDRGTDTQYF. The CDR3 DNA reads as TGTGCCAGCAGCCCGGACAGGGGGACAGATACGCAGTATTTT.

The sample holds one count of this clone. The V call is TRBV7-3, the J call TRBJ1-1; D remains ambiguous. In germline, CDR1 is SGHTA, CDR2 FQGTGA. V was clipped by 2 bases and J by 3 bases, with 16 bases between them. The CDR3 loop spans 16 amino acids. Written as DNA, the CDR3 is TGTGCCAGCAGCTTATACCCCACAGCTTTATACACTGAAGCTTTCTTT. Protein product: CASSLYPTALYTEAFF.

The gene calls are TRBV5-1 and TRBJ2-3, with a possible D match to TRBD2 (6 bases). Trimming stripped 4 bases from V and 7 bases from J, with 19 bases between. This CDR3 has 15 residues. In germline, CDR1 is SGHRS, CDR2 YFSETQ. The CDR3 DNA reads TGCGCCAGCAGCCCCGCCGGCGGGGTTATTTATACGCAGTATTTT. Residues: CASSPAGGVIYTQYF.

This chain joins TRBV2 and TRBJ1-6, with D maybe TRBD1 (5 bases). The length of the CDR3 is 15 residues. V was cut by 1 base and J by 8 bases, with 12 bases left in between. Germline V gene sequence: CDR1 SNHLY, CDR2 FYNNEI. The CDR3: CASSEGRVSDSPLHF. For the CDR3, the DNA is TGTGCCAGCAGTGAAGGCAGGGTCTCTGATTCACCCCTCCACTTT.

The rearrangement joins TRBV28 to TRBJ1-5; D unclear. V gave up 5 bases and J gave up 7 bases, with 15 bases separating them. Germline assignment: CDR1 MDHEN and CDR2 SYDVKM. The CDR3 is 14 amino acids. The CDR3 DNA is TGTGCCAGCAGTCCGCTCCCACCGGGACAGCCCCAGCATTTT. This sequence encodes CASSPLPPGQPQHF.

The chain has TRBV23-1 and TRBJ1-5; 7 bases map to TRBD1. TRBV23-1 is classed as an ORF, of uncertain function. The CDR3 has 16 residues. J gave up 1 base and V 7 bases, and 10 bases lay outside the gene matches. This CDR3 is CASINPDRDSNQPQHF. The CDR3 region has the DNA TGCGCCAGCATTAATCCAGACAGGGACAGCAATCAGCCCCAGCATTTT.

This chain connects TRBV20-1 to TRBJ2-3; TRBD2 aligns across 11 bases. Per the germline V gene, CDR1 is DFQATT and CDR2 is SNEGSKA (reference sequence). The CDR3 runs to 16 residues. J gave up 3 bases and V 3 bases, and 8 bases lay outside the gene matches. In DNA, the CDR3 is TGCAGTGCTAGTTATCCTAGCGGGGGGTTGACAGATACGCAGTATTTT. It codes for CSASYPSGGLTDTQYF.

This chain uses TRBV2 with TRBJ2-1, with TRBD1 matching over 8 bases. Germline trimming cut 11 bases from V and 6 bases from J; bases unmatched to any gene: 9. The CDR3 consists of 13 residues. Germline lookup yields CDR1 SNHLY and CDR2 FYNNEI. CDR3 nucleotide sequence: TGTGCCCCTGGAGGGACAGGTTCCAATGAGCAGTTCTTC. It is translated as CAPGGTGSNEQFF.

The chain couples TRBV6-5 to TRBJ1-1, with 10 positions matching TRBD1. The V and J ends lost 5 bases and 1 base, in that order; junction bases with no gene match: 4. CDR1 is MNHEY and CDR2 is SVGAGI in the germline V gene. The CDR3 totals 15 residues. As DNA, the CDR3 is TGTGCCAGCAGTCCGTGGGACAGGGGGAACACTGAAGCTTTCTTT. Protein sequence: CASSPWDRGNTEAFF.

The chain uses TRBV2 and TRBJ2-3, with 7 nucleotides matching TRBD2. CDR1 and CDR2 (germline): SNHLY, FYNNEI. CDR3 length: 18 residues. J was trimmed by 2 bases and V by 5 bases; bases with no gene match: 16. The CDR3 sequence: CASSRPSGGSPPTDTQYF. The CDR3 DNA reads TGTGCCAGCAGTAGGCCTTCCGGGGGGAGCCCTCCCACAGATACGCAGTATTTT.

The gene calls are TRBV11-2 and TRBJ2-7; possibly TRBD2 for D (5 bases). CDR1 and CDR2 from the germline V gene are SGHAT and FQNNGV. CDR3 length equals 11 residues. The V end was cut by 5 bases, the J end by 9 bases, with 11 bases between. DNA of the CDR3: TGTGCCAGCAGCCCCCGGGGTCGGCAGTACTTC. Translating it yields CASSPRGRQYF.

V usage is TRBV5-1 and J usage is TRBJ2-6; TRBD1 agrees at 8 bases. The V gene's germline CDR1 is SGHRS and CDR2 YFSETQ. The junction had 14 bases not matched to a gene; V was cut back by 3 bases and J by 0 bases. The CDR3 sequence is 20 residues long. The CDR3 here is CASSWARSDRVLSGANVLTF. The CDR3 bases are TGCGCCAGCAGCTGGGCCCGGTCGGACAGGGTCCTCTCTGGGGCCAACGTCCTGACTTTC.

This chain uses TRBV7-2 with TRBJ2-1; TRBD2 matches at 15 bases. The CDR3 contains 16 residues. Looked up from germline, CDR1 is SGHTA and CDR2 is FQGNSA. The V and J ends lost 5 bases and 7 bases, in that order; junction bases with no gene match: 6. The CDR3 reads CASSPGLAGGPNEQFF. The CDR3 bases are TGTGCCAGCAGCCCAGGACTAGCGGGGGGGCCAAATGAGCAGTTCTTC. Full variable domain (remainder filled in from reference TRBV7-2 and TRBJ2-1): GAGVSQSPSNKVTEKGKDVELRCDPISGHTALYWYRQSLGQGLEFLIYFQGNSAPDKSGLPSDRFSAERTGGSVSTLTIQRTQQEDSAVYLCASSPGLAGGPNEQFFGPGTRLTVL.

The V and J genes are TRBV3-1 (or the pseudogene TRBV3-2) and TRBJ1-1, with 10 positions matching TRBD1. From germline, CDR1 is LGHDT and CDR2 YNNKEL (reference sequence). V lost 6 bases to trimming and J lost 7 bases; unmatched junction nucleotides: 11. This CDR3 has 15 residues. CDR3 region: CASRGPGTGVREAFF. The CDR3 coding sequence is TGTGCCAGCAGAGGACCCGGGACAGGGGTACGTGAAGCTTTCTTT.

This rearrangement joins TRBV2 to TRBJ1-5, with a weak D call TRBD1 (5 bases). Germline loops: CDR1 SNHLY, CDR2 FYNNEI. CDR3 size: 12 residues. Trimming shortened V by 4 bases and J by 12 bases, and 13 bases separated the two germline ends. The CDR3 loop reads CASSVGGANQHF. CDR3 bases: TGTGCCAGCAGTGTAGGAGGGGCGAACCAGCATTTT. The variable domain in full, completed from reference TRBV2 and TRBJ1-5, reads EPEVTQTPSHQVTQMGQEVILRCVPISNHLYFYWYRQILGQKVEFLVSFYNNEISEKSEIFDDQFSVERPDGSNFTLKIRSTKLEDSAMYFCASSVGGANQHFGDGTRLSIL.